These 8 T cell receptor beta chains share one sample of origin, sequenced in a study of response to subunit inactivated influenza vaccine. Via MiXCR, TCRdb re-called the RT-PCR reads, giving one row per CDR3 protein. This sample has 500,000 or so distinct CDR3 sequences, with about 17% found just once. The sample consisted of CD4+ T cells sorted from PBMCs, taken less than 30 months after vaccination. All receptors derive from a man aged 45 to 70 who received an inactivated influenza vaccine.

The chain joins TRBV19 to TRBJ2-7; D unclear. The CDR3 covers 14 residues. V was shortened by 6 bases and J by 2 bases, with 14 bases between the two germline ends. Germline V gives CDR1 LNHDA, CDR2 SQIVND (reference sequence). CDR3 residues: CASSPAIFPYEQYF. CDR3 DNA: TGTGCCAGTAGCCCGGCTATTTTTCCCTACGAGCAGTACTTC.

This clonotype was seen only a few times. This rearrangement joins TRBV20-1 to TRBJ1-4, with a possible D match to TRBD1 (6 bases). The CDR3 is 11 residues long. Per the germline V gene, CDR1 is DFQATT and CDR2 is SNEGSKA (reference sequence). Trimming took 5 bases from V and 10 from J, leaving 11 bases between them. The CDR3 loop reads CSASGQRKLFF. The CDR3 coding sequence is TGCAGTGCTTCGGGACAAAGAAAACTGTTTTTT.

There are a few counts of this clonotype. The rearrangement joins TRBV30 to TRBJ2-7; D is unresolved. The V gene's germline CDR1 is GTSNPN and CDR2 SVGIG (reference sequence). Between the trimmed V and J ends, which lost 0 bases and 3 bases, there was a span of 9 bases. This CDR3 region has 13 residues. Written as DNA, the CDR3 is TGTGCCTGGAGTGTACCGCCCAGCTACGAGCAGTACTTC. This sequence encodes CAWSVPPSYEQYF.

This clonotype was seen a few times. V is TRBV5-1 and J is TRBJ2-5, with D possibly being TRBD1 (6 bases). The V end was cut by 1 base, the J end by 2 bases, with 15 bases between. Germline V gene sequence: CDR1 SGHRS, CDR2 YFSETQ. The CDR3 runs to 16 residues. CDR3 DNA sequence: TGCGCCAGCAGCTTGAACCCCCGCAGGGGTCAAGAGACCCAGTACTTC. Translated, it gives CASSLNPRRGQETQYF.

This clonotype showed up many times. V is TRBV7-3 and J is TRBJ2-2, with 7 bases matching TRBD2. The V gene's germline CDR1 is SGHTA and CDR2 FQGTGA. With 4 bases clipped from V and 1 base from J, the junction kept 0 bases outside the gene matches. There are 14 residues in the CDR3. The CDR3 coding sequence is TGTGCCAGCAGCTCTAGCGGGAACACCGGGGAGCTGTTTTTT. Protein: CASSSSGNTGELFF.

The chain employs TRBV5-1 and TRBJ2-7; TRBD2 agrees at 7 bases. V shed 0 bases, J shed 4 bases, and the junction held 16 bases outside the gene matches. Germline V CDR1 and CDR2: SGHRS, YFSETQ. This CDR3 is 18 amino acids long. The CDR3 protein is CASSLGPPGRGGSYEQYF. In DNA form, the CDR3 reads TGCGCCAGCAGCTTGGGACCACCGGGGCGCGGCGGGAGTTACGAGCAGTACTTC. The complete variable domain, with remaining parts taken from reference TRBV5-1 and TRBJ2-7, reads KAGVTQTPRYLIKTRGQQVTLSCSPISGHRSVSWYQQTPGQGLQFLFEYFSETQRNKGNFPGRFSGRQFSNSRSEMNVSTLELGDSALYLCASSLGPPGRGGSYEQYFGPGTRLTVT.

This clonotype was seen many times. The chain joins TRBV5-6 to TRBJ2-1; 9 positions agree with TRBD1. Trimming at V came to 4 bases and at J to 2 bases, leaving 4 bases not matched to a gene. Germline values: CDR1 SGHDT, CDR2 YYEEEE. This CDR3 contains 15 residues. The CDR3 DNA is TGTGCCAGCAGCCAGGGACAGGGCCCCTACAATGAGCAGTTCTTC. Translating gives CASSQGQGPYNEQFF.

This clonotype occurred many times. The rearrangement joins TRBV20-1 to TRBJ2-3; 10 nucleotides line up with TRBD1. CDR1 DFQATT and CDR2 SNEGSKA come from the germline V gene (reference sequence). The CDR3 covers 14 residues. V shed 5 bases and J 4 bases; nucleotides not matched to a gene: 6. The CDR3 sequence: CSADRGHLSDTQYF. Here the CDR3 DNA reads TGCAGTGCTGACAGGGGGCATTTATCAGATACGCAGTATTTT.